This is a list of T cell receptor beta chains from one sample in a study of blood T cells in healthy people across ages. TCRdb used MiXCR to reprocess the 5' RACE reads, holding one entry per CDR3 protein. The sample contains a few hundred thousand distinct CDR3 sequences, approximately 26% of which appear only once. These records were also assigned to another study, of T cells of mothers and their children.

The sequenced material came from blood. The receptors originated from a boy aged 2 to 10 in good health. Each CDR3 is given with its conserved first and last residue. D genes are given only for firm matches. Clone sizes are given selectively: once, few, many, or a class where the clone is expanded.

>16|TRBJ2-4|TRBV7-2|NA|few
CASSSVGGLAKNIQYF
TGTGCCAGCAGCTCGGTCGGGGGCTTAGCCAAAAACATTCAGTACTTC
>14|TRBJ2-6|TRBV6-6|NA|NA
CASRDQGGANVLTF
TGTGCCAGCAGGGACCAAGGTGGGGCCAACGTCCTGACTTTC
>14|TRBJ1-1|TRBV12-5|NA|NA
CASGLARGHTEAFF
TGTGCTAGTGGTTTGGCCCGGGGCCACACTGAAGCTTTCTTT
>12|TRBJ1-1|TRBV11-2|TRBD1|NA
CASSLGQGRAFF
TGTGCCAGCAGCCTTGGACAGGGTAGAGCTTTCTTT
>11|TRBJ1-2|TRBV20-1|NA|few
CSVPRDYGYTF
TGCAGTGTCCCGAGGGACTATGGCTACACCTTC
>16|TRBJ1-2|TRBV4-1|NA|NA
CASSQRISEGRNGYTF
TGCGCCAGCAGCCAACGAATTAGTGAGGGTAGGAATGGCTACACCTTC
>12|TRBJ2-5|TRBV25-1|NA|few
CASPGFGETQYF
TGTGCCAGCCCAGGGTTCGGGGAGACCCAGTACTTC
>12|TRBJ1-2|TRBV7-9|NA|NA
CASSPKGSGYTF
TGTGCCAGCAGCCCCAAGGGGTCGGGCTACACCTTC
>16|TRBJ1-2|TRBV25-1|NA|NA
CASSFPNGQSNYGYTF
TGTGCCAGCAGTTTTCCCAACGGACAGTCCAACTATGGCTACACCTTC
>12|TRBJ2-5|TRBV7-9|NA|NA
CASSLGTYERYF
TGTGCCAGCAGCTTAGGTACCTACGAGCGGTACTTC
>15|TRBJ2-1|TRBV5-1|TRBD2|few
CASSRTSDSYNEQFF
TGCGCCAGCAGCCGGACTAGCGATTCCTACAATGAGCAGTTCTTC
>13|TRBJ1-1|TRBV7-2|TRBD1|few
CASSRQGHTEAFF
TGTGCCAGCAGCCGACAGGGACACACTGAAGCTTTCTTT
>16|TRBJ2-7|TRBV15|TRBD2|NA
CATSREGTSGFGEQYF
TGTGCCACCAGCAGAGAAGGGACTAGCGGGTTTGGCGAGCAGTACTTC
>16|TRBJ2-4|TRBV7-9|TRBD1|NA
CASSKGQGLAPYIQYF
TGTGCCAGCAGCAAGGGACAGGGACTCGCCCCTTACATTCAGTACTTC
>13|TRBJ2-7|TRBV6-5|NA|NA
CASSFEGNHEQYF
TGTGCCAGCAGTTTTGAGGGAAACCACGAGCAGTACTTC
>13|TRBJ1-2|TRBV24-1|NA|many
CATSSRDTYGYTF
TGTGCCACCAGCAGCCGGGACACCTATGGCTACACCTTC
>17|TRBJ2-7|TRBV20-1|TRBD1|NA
CSASDRGPPLTTYEQYF
TGCAGTGCTTCGGACAGGGGGCCTCCATTGACCACCTACGAGCAGTACTTC
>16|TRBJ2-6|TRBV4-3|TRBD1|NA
CASSQSDRAGANVLTF
TGCGCCAGCAGCCAAAGCGACAGGGCTGGGGCCAACGTCCTGACTTTC
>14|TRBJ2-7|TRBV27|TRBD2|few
CASSFAGGRYEQYF
TGTGCCAGCAGTTTTGCGGGGGGGCGGTACGAGCAGTACTTC
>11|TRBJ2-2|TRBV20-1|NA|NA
CSAPALGELFF
TGCAGTGCTCCTGCCCTCGGGGAGCTGTTTTTT
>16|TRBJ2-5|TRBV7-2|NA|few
CASSLRLGVPQETQYF
TGTGCCAGCAGCTTAAGGCTTGGGGTACCCCAAGAGACCCAGTACTTC
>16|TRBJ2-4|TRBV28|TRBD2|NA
CASSSPLGRVGNIQYF
TGTGCCAGCAGTTCCCCTCTAGGGAGGGTCGGGAACATTCAGTACTTC
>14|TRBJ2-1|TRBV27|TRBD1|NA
CASSLGQGVYEQFF
TGTGCCAGCAGTTTAGGACAGGGTGTATATGAGCAGTTCTTC
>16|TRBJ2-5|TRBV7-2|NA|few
CASSLLLAGAQETQYF
TGTGCCAGCAGCCTCTTGTTGGCGGGGGCTCAAGAGACCCAGTACTTC
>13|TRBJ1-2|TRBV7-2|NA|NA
CASSVAPSYGYPF
TGTGCCAGCAGCGTCGCCCCCAGCTATGGCTACCCCTTC
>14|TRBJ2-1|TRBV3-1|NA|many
CASSPRESYNEQFF
TGTGCCAGCAGCCCGCGGGAATCCTACAATGAGCAGTTCTTC
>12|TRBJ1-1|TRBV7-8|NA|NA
CASSLGYTEASF
TGTGCCAGCAGCTTAGGGTACACTGAAGCTTCCTTT
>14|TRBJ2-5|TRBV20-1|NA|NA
CSARGGTLRETQYF
TGCAGCGCCAGGGGGGGAACCCTGCGAGAGACCCAGTACTTC
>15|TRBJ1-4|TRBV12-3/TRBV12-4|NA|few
CASRGWAATNEKLFF
TGTGCCAGCAGGGGCTGGGCAGCAACTAATGAAAAACTGTTTTTT
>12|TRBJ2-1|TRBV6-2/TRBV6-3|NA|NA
CASSYPPNEQFF
TGTGCCAGCAGTTATCCGCCGAATGAGCAGTTCTTC
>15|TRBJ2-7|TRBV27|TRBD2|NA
CASSSGLVSSYEQYF
TGTGCCAGCAGCTCCGGACTAGTGAGCTCCTACGAGCAGTACTTC
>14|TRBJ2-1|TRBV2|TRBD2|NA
CAVRTSGKYNEQFF
TGTGCCGTTAGGACTAGCGGGAAGTACAATGAGCAGTTCTTC
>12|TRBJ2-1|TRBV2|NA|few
CASRLIYNEQFF
TGTGCCAGCAGGCTTATCTACAATGAGCAGTTCTTC
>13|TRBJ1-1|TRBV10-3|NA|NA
CAITAGGSTEAFF
TGTGCCATCACGGCCGGCGGGAGCACTGAAGCTTTCTTT
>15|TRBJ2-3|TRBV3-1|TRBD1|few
CASSSGTGFLDTQYF
TGTGCCAGCAGTTCCGGGACAGGGTTTTTAGATACGCAGTATTTT
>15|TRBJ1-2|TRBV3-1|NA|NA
CASSYLDRENYGYTF
TGTGCCAGCAGCTACCTAGACAGAGAAAACTATGGCTACACCTTC
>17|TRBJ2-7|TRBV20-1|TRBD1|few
CSAREGVSRTGFYEQYF
TGCAGTGCTAGAGAGGGGGTTTCCCGGACAGGGTTTTACGAGCAGTACTTC
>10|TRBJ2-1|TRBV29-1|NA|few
CSVDHNEQFF
TGCAGCGTTGACCACAATGAGCAGTTCTTC
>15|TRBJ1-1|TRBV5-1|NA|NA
CASSDTGPPNTEAFF
TGCGCCAGCAGCGATACCGGGCCACCAAACACTGAAGCTTTCTTT
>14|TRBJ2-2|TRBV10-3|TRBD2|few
CAVAGLALTGELFF
TGTGCCGTGGCGGGACTAGCGCTGACCGGGGAGCTGTTTTTT
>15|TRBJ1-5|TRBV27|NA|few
CASSFGPGSNQPQHF
TGTGCCAGCAGTTTTGGTCCAGGGAGCAATCAGCCCCAGCATTTT
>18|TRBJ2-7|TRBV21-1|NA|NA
CASSELDLRGLESPEQYF
TGTGCCAGCAGCGAACTCGACCTCCGGGGACTAGAATCTCCCGAGCAGTACTTC
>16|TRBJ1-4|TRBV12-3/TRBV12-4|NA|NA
CASRTDTLLGNEKLFF
TGTGCCAGCAGGACTGACACGCTTTTGGGTAATGAAAAACTGTTTTTT
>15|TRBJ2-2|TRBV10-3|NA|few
CAISESTTNTGELFF
TGTGCCATCAGTGAGTCTACTACTAACACCGGGGAGCTGTTTTTT
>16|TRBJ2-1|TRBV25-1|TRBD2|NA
CASSLGVSGGRNEQFF
TGTGCCAGCAGCCTAGGAGTGAGCGGGGGAAGAAATGAGCAGTTCTTC
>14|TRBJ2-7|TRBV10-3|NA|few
CAISDVANTYEQYF
TGTGCCATCAGTGACGTGGCGAATACCTACGAGCAGTACTTC
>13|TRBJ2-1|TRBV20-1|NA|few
CSARRDDYNEQFF
TGCAGTGCTAGGAGGGACGACTACAATGAGCAGTTCTTC
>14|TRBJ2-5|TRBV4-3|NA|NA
CASSQDTTGGEQLF
TGCGCCAGCAGCCAAGATACGACAGGCGGTGAGCAGTTGTTC
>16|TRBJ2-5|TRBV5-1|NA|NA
CASSTSATTRQETQYF
TGCGCCAGCAGCACCTCAGCGACGACTAGACAAGAGACCCAGTACTTC
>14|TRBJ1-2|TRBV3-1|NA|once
CVSSQGRELYGYTF
TGTGTCAGCAGCCAAGGAAGGGAGCTCTATGGCTACACCTTC
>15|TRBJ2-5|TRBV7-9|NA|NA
CASSLAETREETQYF
TGTGCCAGCAGCTTAGCGGAGACTAGGGAAGAGACCCAGTACTTC
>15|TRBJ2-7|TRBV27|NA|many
CASSPLRTSSYEQYF
TGTGCCAGCAGCCCTCTGCGGACTTCATCCTACGAGCAGTACTTC
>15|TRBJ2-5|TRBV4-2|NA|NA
CASSQDVAGEATQYF
TGTGCCAGCAGCCAAGATGTGGCAGGGGAGGCGACCCAGTACTTC
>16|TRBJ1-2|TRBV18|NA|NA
CASSPFSGSKEHGYTF
TGTGCCAGCTCGCCCTTCTCAGGCTCGAAGGAGCATGGCTACACCTTC
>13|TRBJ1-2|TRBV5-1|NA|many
CASSLGQSYGYTF
TGCGCCAGCAGCTTGGGACAGAGCTATGGCTACACCTTC